These 13 T cell receptor beta chains were sequenced from one sample in a study of cytomegalovirus exposure and HLA in healthy donors. 60 Vbeta and 13 Jbeta primers were used in PCR. Data came from immunoSEQ multiplex PCR; TCRdb stores just in-frame clones and leaves some out. The table has some 120,000 clones, roughly 82% seen once. The sample taken for sequencing was PBMCs. Receptors originate from a male donor in good health and CMV-seropositive.

The genes are TRBV14 and TRBJ1-2; 11 nucleotides line up with TRBD1. V was clipped by 2 bases and J by 4 bases; unmatched bases: 6. Germline V CDR1 and CDR2: SGHDN, FVKESK. CDR3 length: 16 residues. The CDR3 DNA reads TGTGCCAGCAGCCAACTATGGGACAGGGGGGCCTATGGCTACACCTTC. This encodes CASSQLWDRGAYGYTF.

V is TRBV15 and J is TRBJ2-5; TRBD2 matches 8 bases. The J call may be wrong; the DNA end is better matched by TRBJ2-7. The CDR3 loop spans 20 amino acids. The V gene's germline CDR1 is LNHNV and CDR2 YYDKDF (reference sequence). CDR3 DNA sequence: TGTGCCACCAGCAGAGAAGGCAGCCCTCTAGTGAGCGGGAGTGGCTACGAGCAGTACTTC. Translation gives CATSREGSPLVSGSGYEQYF.

The chain links TRBV11-1 to TRBJ2-2, with 8 nucleotides matching TRBD1. Germline trimming cut 1 base from V and 5 bases from J; bases unmatched to any gene: 6. The CDR3 has 16 amino acids. In germline, CDR1 is SGHAT, CDR2 FQDESV (reference sequence). The CDR3 DNA reads TGTGCCAGCAGCTTAGGACGGACAGGGAATACCGGGGAGCTGTTTTTT. It is translated as CASSLGRTGNTGELFF.

This chain connects TRBV4-3 to TRBJ2-7; perhaps TRBD2 as D (5 bases). Trimming took 2 bases from V and 5 from J, leaving 13 bases between them. The CDR3 runs 14 residues. Germline loops: CDR1 LGHNA, CDR2 YSLEER. CDR3 loop: CASSQNSGSHEQYF. CDR3 coding DNA: TGCGCCAGCAGCCAAAACTCGGGGTCCCACGAGCAGTACTTC.

This rearrangement joins TRBV4-3 to TRBJ2-7; TRBD2 matches 8 bases. The germline V gene has CDR1 LGHNA and CDR2 YSLEER. V trimming: 0 bases; J trimming: 2 bases; junction bases outside the gene matches: 9. The CDR3 length is 17 residues. The CDR3 coding sequence is TGCGCCAGCAGCCAAGATCGAACTAGCGGAAGTACCTACGAGCAGTACTTC. It yields the protein CASSQDRTSGSTYEQYF.

The rearrangement joins TRBV27 to TRBJ2-7, with TRBD1 identical over 8 bases. Germline-derived CDR1 and CDR2 are MNHEY and SMNVEV (reference sequence). V was clipped by 3 bases and J by 0 bases; unmatched bases: 4. The CDR3 contains 15 residues. In DNA form, the CDR3 reads TGTGCCAGCAGTTTGGTCGGACAGGGCTCCTACGAGCAGTACTTC. As protein: CASSLVGQGSYEQYF.

This clone was found a few times. The rearrangement uses TRBV5-4 and TRBJ2-2; 9 nucleotides agree with TRBD2. Germline CDR1 reads SGHNT; CDR2 reads YYREEE (reference sequence). V shed 3 bases and J 6 bases; nucleotides not matched to a gene: 9. The CDR3 sequence is 16 residues long. CDR3 region: CASSYPGTSSAGELFF. The CDR3, as DNA: TGTGCCAGCAGCTACCCTGGGACTAGCTCTGCCGGGGAGCTGTTTTTT. Combining the CDR3 with reference TRBV5-4 and TRBJ2-2 gives the whole variable domain ETGVTQSPTHLIKTRGQQVTLRCSSQSGHNTVSWYQQALGQGPQFIFQYYREEENGRGNFPPRFSGLQFPNYSSELNVNALELDDSALYLCASSYPGTSSAGELFFGEGSRLTVL.

In DNA form, the CDR3 reads TGTGCCAGCAGTCAGCTACCTAGTAAGCGATGCGAGCAGTACTTC. Translated, it gives CASSQLPSKRCEQYF. This sequence joins TRBV6-5 and TRBJ2-7; D gene uncertain. The germline V gene has CDR1 MNHEY and CDR2 SVGAGI. The CDR3 has 15 residues. Trimming removed 5 bases from V and 6 bases from J, with 20 bases in between.

V usage is TRBV2 and J usage is TRBJ1-5; possibly TRBD1 for D (5 bases). CDR3 length: 14 residues. Germline V gives CDR1 SNHLY, CDR2 FYNNEI. V gave up 4 bases and J gave up 2 bases, with 9 bases separating them. The CDR3 loop reads CASSGQSRNQPQHF. The CDR3 region has the DNA TGTGCCAGCAGTGGACAGTCGCGCAATCAGCCCCAGCATTTT. Combining the CDR3 with reference TRBV2 and TRBJ1-5 gives the whole variable domain EPEVTQTPSHQVTQMGQEVILRCVPISNHLYFYWYRQILGQKVEFLVSFYNNEISEKSEIFDDQFSVERPDGSNFTLKIRSTKLEDSAMYFCASSGQSRNQPQHFGDGTRLSIL.

The chain carries TRBV19 and TRBJ2-1, with 10 bases that match TRBD2. The trim removed 7 bases at V and 9 bases at J, leaving 15 bases unmatched. The germline CDR1 and CDR2 sequences are LNHDA and SQIVND (reference sequence). CDR3 length: 16 residues. This chain's CDR3 is CASTPGRLAGVGEQFF. For the CDR3, the DNA is TGTGCCAGTACCCCCGGGCGGCTAGCGGGAGTAGGTGAGCAGTTCTTC. The full variable domain, with the rest looked up from reference TRBV19 and TRBJ2-1, is DGGITQSPKYLFRKEGQNVTLSCEQNLNHDAMYWYRQDPGQGLRLIYYSQIVNDFQKGDIAEGYSVSREKKESFPLTVTSAQKNPTAFYLCASTPGRLAGVGEQFFGPGTRLTVL.

Comments on this clone: The same CDR3 can be traced to other DNA sequences in this sample. The J gene is TRBJ2-7, the V gene TRBV6-5, with D maybe TRBD1 (6 bases). This CDR3 spans 14 amino acids. Germline CDR1 MNHEY, CDR2 SVGAGI. V shed 6 bases and J shed 3 bases, with 15 bases lying between them. The CDR3, as DNA: TGTGCCAGCAGCCTCACGGACAGTTACTACGAGCAGTACTTC. Protein product: CASSLTDSYYEQYF.

The chain recombines TRBV7-2 with TRBJ1-2, with 11 bases aligning to TRBD1. The CDR3 is 16 residues long. The V segment lost 6 bases and the J segment 4 bases; nucleotides outside the gene matches: 10. Germline CDR1 is SGHTA and CDR2 is FQGNSA. The CDR3 region has the DNA TGTGCCAGCAGTTATTCACCCGGGACAGGGGGCTATGGCTACACCTTC. Protein sequence: CASSYSPGTGGYGYTF.

This chain links TRBV7-3 with TRBJ2-7, with 9 bases matching TRBD2. Germline V lookup: CDR1 SGHTA, CDR2 FQGTGA. CDR3 length: 15 residues. V lost 2 bases and J lost 4; bases outside the gene matches: 6. The CDR3, as DNA: TGTGCCAGCAGCTTATCTAGCGGGATCCCTTACGAGCAGTACTTC. This gives the protein CASSLSSGIPYEQYF.